The rows below give T cell receptor beta chains drawn from one sample of a study of T-cell memory formation after mild COVID-19. TCRdb called the 5' RACE reads again in MiXCR, with one record for every CDR3 protein. The sample contains 300,000 to 350,000 distinct CDR3 sequences, about 13% of which appear only once. The specimen sequenced was PBMCs or a T cell subset sorted from them (not recorded which). Every receptor here comes from a man between 18 and 35 years old who had mild COVID-19 (a few samples of this study predate the infection). Cell type and time point are not known. CDR3s include the opening cysteine and the closing phenylalanine or tryptophan. Fields, in order: D gene, V gene, CDR3 protein. A D gene is named only where the DNA matches it firmly.

TRBD1 TRBV7-6 CASSIRDRLMNTEAFF
. TRBV29-1 CSVEVNGAAYNEQFF
. TRBV7-9 CASSLESSSPLHF
. TRBV11-2 CASSLKLWGRGSTGELFF
. TRBV7-9 CASSFRKRAFYGYTF
. TRBV18 CASSPDGANVLTF
. TRBV2 CASSEEFTGELFF
. TRBV2 CASCRDWDTGELFF
. TRBV20-1 CSASPPLGGPVGETQYF
. TRBV14 CASSKGLTLPRTDTQYF
. TRBV5-5 CASTEGGPLHF
. TRBV4-1 CASSPIFGESSYEQYF
. TRBV28 CATTGISSMNTEAFF
TRBD2 TRBV5-4 CASSFAGGSYEQYF
TRBD1 TRBV5-1 CASSEYGTAAAETEAFF
. TRBV19 CASRPKANYGYTF
. TRBV11-2 CASSWGFGDRGLSTDIQYF
. TRBV5-1 CASSLEAGSTEAFF
TRBD2 TRBV11-3 CASSSGLAPSTDTQYF
TRBD1 TRBV29-1 CSGATGSQETQYF
. TRBV7-9 CASSHAGQETQYF
. TRBV12-3/TRBV12-4 CASTPTSYNEQFF
TRBD2 TRBV10-3 CAIRAGGRSEQFF
. TRBV5-5 CASSFSSNTGELFF
. TRBV4-1 CASSHRDTDPNSPLHF
. TRBV6-1 CASSERQLNTEAFF
. TRBV5-1 CASSLARADTEAFF
. TRBV5-5 CASSSYLHRELFF
TRBD2 TRBV12-3/TRBV12-4 CASSLISSGGTDTQYF
. TRBV4-2 CASSQAGGTDTQYF
. TRBV28 CASSLFSRSAEAFF
. TRBV10-3 CAISELQMNTEAFF
. TRBV5-1 CASSLGAPGLNYGYTF
TRBD2 TRBV11-3 CASTPSGTNTGELFF
. TRBV29-1 CSVYGYTF
TRBD2 TRBV5-1 CASSLLAGNQETQYF
. TRBV4-1 CASSQNRADRQETQYF
. TRBV21-1 CASSNWGRIFGDGQFF
TRBD1 TRBV12-3/TRBV12-4 CASSWGDRKQYF
. TRBV7-9 CAISRVVGGEQYF
. TRBV6-1 CASVRQGDTGELFF
TRBD2 TRBV30 CAWRLKAGGRADTQYF
TRBD2 TRBV6-4 CASSDSPSGGADEQFF